These T cell receptor beta chains were read from a single sample in a study of CD8 T cells in ankylosing spondylitis. TCRdb recomputed calls from the 5' RACE reads with MiXCR, one row per CDR3 protein. The sample consists of roughly 400,000 distinct CDR3 sequences, around 20% of them appearing once. The sample consisted of blood, either unsorted or a sorted T cell fraction (not recorded which). The origin of the receptors is a male donor with ankylosing spondylitis. CDR3s include the opening cysteine and the closing phenylalanine or tryptophan. The D gene is left open where the match is weak. Clone size is shown for a subset of rows, as once, few, many or a class of expanded clone.

V gene	clone size	D gene	J gene	CDR3 protein	CDR3 DNA
TRBV6-1	few	TRBD2	TRBJ2-7	CASRGTSGYEQYF	TGTGCCAGCAGGGGGACTAGCGGTTACGAGCAGTACTTC
TRBV14	NA	NA	TRBJ2-3	CASSQQVTDTQYF	TGTGCCAGCAGCCAACAGGTCACAGATACGCAGTATTTT
TRBV10-3	NA	TRBD1	TRBJ2-5	CAISEKDRVLSETQYF	TGTGCCATCAGTGAGAAGGACAGGGTCTTGTCGGAGACCCAGTACTTC
TRBV2	few	NA	TRBJ1-5	CASSGEGNQPQHF	TGTGCCAGCAGTGGTGAAGGCAATCAGCCCCAGCATTTT
TRBV29-1	few	NA	TRBJ1-1	CSVDSQAGTEAFF	TGCAGCGTTGATTCGCAGGCGGGCACTGAAGCTTTCTTT
TRBV12-3/TRBV12-4	NA	TRBD2	TRBJ2-7	CASSLELAGGREQYF	TGTGCCAGCAGTTTAGAACTAGCGGGGGGGCGGGAGCAGTACTTC
TRBV10-3	few	TRBD2	TRBJ2-3	CAIRMTSGSPPDTQYF	TGTGCCATCAGGATGACTAGCGGGAGTCCCCCAGATACGCAGTATTTT
TRBV7-2	few	TRBD2	TRBJ2-3	CASSIQTSGSSTDTQYF	TGTGCCAGCAGCATCCAGACTAGCGGGAGTAGCACAGATACGCAGTATTTT
TRBV20-1	few	NA	TRBJ1-6	CSARIPSSGALHF	TGCAGTGCTAGGATTCCCTCATCTGGAGCCCTCCACTTT
TRBV20-1	NA	NA	TRBJ2-3	CSARDLRSTHTDTQYF	TGCAGTGCTAGAGATTTGAGATCCACACACACAGATACGCAGTATTTT
TRBV7-9	NA	NA	TRBJ2-3	CASSLAQNPGSDTQYF	TGTGCCAGCAGCTTAGCCCAAAACCCCGGCTCAGATACGCAGTATTTT
TRBV20-1	few	TRBD2	TRBJ2-3	CSAPSSGTRSTDTQYF	TGCAGTGCTCCCTCCTCCGGGACTAGGAGCACAGATACGCAGTATTTT
TRBV5-1	few	TRBD2	TRBJ2-1	CASSSPTSGNSYNEQFF	TGCGCCAGCAGCTCTCCGACTAGCGGGAACTCCTACAATGAGCAGTTCTTC
TRBV28	many	TRBD1	TRBJ2-1	CASSNPGGPYNEQFF	TGTGCCAGCAGTAACCCAGGGGGCCCCTACAATGAGCAGTTCTTC
TRBV7-3	NA	NA	TRBJ2-6	CASSFGLRSGANVLTF	TGTGCCAGCAGCTTCGGACTCCGATCTGGGGCCAACGTCCTGACTTTC
TRBV28	NA	NA	TRBJ1-1	CASSSDSEAFF	TGTGCCAGCAGTTCGGACAGTGAAGCTTTCTTT
TRBV2	once	TRBD2	TRBJ2-1	CASTLGTSGRGYNEQFF	TGTGCCAGCACGCTGGGGACTAGCGGGAGAGGATACAATGAGCAGTTCTTC
TRBV5-5	few	TRBD2	TRBJ2-2	CASSQTSGNTGELFF	TGTGCCAGCAGCCAGACTAGCGGCAACACCGGGGAGCTGTTTTTT
TRBV12-3/TRBV12-4	NA	NA	TRBJ1-1	CASSLGDSVEAFF	TGTGCCAGCAGTTTAGGCGACAGTGTGGAAGCTTTCTTT
TRBV6-2/TRBV6-3	many	TRBD2	TRBJ2-3	CASSLDSPGLAGGITDTQYF	TGTGCCAGCAGTCTGGACAGTCCTGGACTAGCGGGAGGGATCACAGATACGCAGTATTTT
TRBV6-5	few	NA	TRBJ1-2	CASSYSQGRVDGYTF	TGTGCCAGCAGTTACTCTCAGGGGCGGGTGGATGGCTACACCTTC
TRBV5-5	many	NA	TRBJ2-1	CASSSQRSYNEQFF	TGTGCCAGCAGCTCTCAACGTTCCTACAATGAGCAGTTCTTC
TRBV3-1	few	TRBD1	TRBJ2-3	CASSRRQGFTDTQYF	TGTGCCAGCAGTCGCAGACAGGGTTTCACAGATACGCAGTATTTT
TRBV20-1	few	NA	TRBJ1-1	CSARASAHPLNEAFF	TGCAGTGCTAGAGCGTCAGCCCATCCTTTGAATGAAGCTTTCTTT
TRBV20-1	NA	NA	TRBJ1-5	CSARGWGQNQPQHF	TGCAGTGCTAGAGGGTGGGGCCAAAATCAGCCCCAGCATTTT
TRBV4-2	NA	TRBD2	TRBJ2-7	CASSLEVGLALNGEQYF	TGTGCCAGCAGCCTCGAGGTCGGACTAGCCCTCAACGGCGAGCAGTACTTC
TRBV4-1	few	TRBD2	TRBJ2-1	CASSQIGLAGVQEQFF	TGCGCCAGCAGCCAAATAGGACTAGCGGGAGTTCAGGAGCAGTTCTTC
TRBV18	NA	NA	TRBJ2-2	CASSPGQMNTGELFF	TGTGCCAGCTCACCAGGGCAGATGAACACCGGGGAGCTGTTTTTT
TRBV15	NA	NA	TRBJ2-7	CATSREQGGGLYEQYF	TGTGCCACCAGCAGAGAGCAAGGTGGGGGTTTGTACGAGCAGTACTTC
TRBV7-2	few	NA	TRBJ2-3	CASSLARQSDTQYF	TGTGCCAGCAGCTTAGCGCGCCAGTCAGATACGCAGTATTTT
TRBV30	NA	NA	TRBJ2-1	CAWSVGSEQFF	TGTGCCTGGAGTGTCGGGAGTGAGCAGTTCTTC
TRBV10-3	few	TRBD2	TRBJ2-7	CAIGLAGDRYEQYF	TGTGCCATAGGGCTAGCGGGAGATAGGTACGAGCAGTACTTC
TRBV11-2	once	TRBD2	TRBJ2-1	CASSFLAGAPGGLAGEQFF	TGTGCCAGCAGCTTTTTGGCAGGGGCCCCTGGAGGACTAGCTGGGGAGCAGTTCTTC
TRBV10-3	many	NA	TRBJ2-1	CAISESSDLHEQFF	TGTGCCATCAGTGAGTCCTCGGACTTGCATGAGCAGTTCTTC
TRBV7-8	NA	TRBD2	TRBJ2-3	CASIKTSGMRGDTQYF	TGTGCCAGCATCAAGACTAGCGGGATGAGGGGGGATACGCAGTATTTT
TRBV12-3/TRBV12-4	few	NA	TRBJ2-1	CASSSTGTHRYEQFF	TGTGCCAGCAGTTCTACCGGGACCCATCGGTATGAGCAGTTCTTC
TRBV7-9	few	NA	TRBJ2-6	CASSFRLQVGDVLTF	TGTGCCAGCAGCTTTCGGCTACAGGTTGGAGACGTCCTGACTTTC
TRBV9	few	TRBD2	TRBJ2-7	CASSGGLAGGYF	TGTGCCAGCAGCGGGGGACTAGCGGGAGGGTACTTC
TRBV19	NA	NA	TRBJ2-5	CASRRDGRETQYF	TGTGCCAGCAGACGGGACGGTAGAGAGACCCAGTACTTC
TRBV3-1	NA	NA	TRBJ1-2	CASSQVGLSGYTF	TGTGCCAGCAGCCAAGTTGGCCTTTCTGGCTACACCTTC
TRBV2	few	TRBD1	TRBJ1-2	CASSESSSTGGENYGYTF	TGTGCCAGCAGTGAAAGTTCCTCTACAGGGGGCGAAAACTATGGCTACACCTTC
TRBV6-2/TRBV6-3	few	NA	TRBJ1-2	CASTSGNYGYTF	TGTGCCAGCACGTCAGGGAACTATGGCTACACCTTC
TRBV4-2	few	TRBD2	TRBJ2-1	CASSQKGLGIWDEQFF	TGTGCCAGCAGCCAGAAAGGACTAGGGATTTGGGATGAGCAGTTCTTC
TRBV7-8	NA	TRBD1	TRBJ1-1	CASSPQGRGITEAFF	TGTGCCAGCAGCCCCCAGGGCAGGGGGATCACTGAAGCTTTCTTT
TRBV6-1	NA	TRBD1	TRBJ1-6	CASTTTGGASNSPLHF	TGTGCCAGCACCACAACAGGGGGCGCTTCGAATTCACCCCTCCACTTT
TRBV12-3/TRBV12-4	few	TRBD1	TRBJ1-5	CASNRQGIWQPQHF	TGTGCCAGCAACAGACAGGGGATCTGGCAGCCCCAGCATTTT
TRBV5-1	NA	NA	TRBJ2-5	CASSLGPTEETQYF	TGCGCCAGCAGCCTGGGACCAACGGAAGAGACCCAGTACTTC
TRBV20-1	NA	TRBD2	TRBJ2-3	CSAGTGTSGIWTDTQYF	TGCAGTGCTGGGACCGGGACTAGCGGGATCTGGACAGATACGCAGTATTTT
TRBV7-8	NA	NA	TRBJ2-3	CASSLRSGRTDTQYF	TGTGCCAGCAGCTTACGGTCGGGGCGCACAGATACGCAGTATTTT
TRBV10-2	NA	NA	TRBJ2-7	CASSDPSRYEQYF	TGCGCCAGCAGTGACCCCTCTAGGTACGAGCAGTACTTC
TRBV4-3	few	NA	TRBJ1-2	CASSHDTRYYGYTF	TGCGCCAGCAGCCACGACACCCGATACTATGGCTACACCTTC
TRBV29-1	many	TRBD2	TRBJ2-1	CSVDSSGRAGGYNEQFF	TGCAGCGTTGATTCCAGCGGGAGGGCCGGGGGCTACAATGAGCAGTTCTTC
TRBV7-9	NA	NA	TRBJ1-1	CASSPGVSEAFF	TGTGCCAGCAGCCCTGGGGTGTCTGAAGCTTTCTTT
TRBV20-1	few	TRBD2	TRBJ2-3	CSASSSGRAVDTQYF	TGCAGTGCTTCCTCTAGCGGGAGGGCCGTAGATACGCAGTATTTT
TRBV7-8	NA	NA	TRBJ2-4	CASSFNAENIQYF	TGTGCCAGCAGCTTTAATGCTGAAAACATTCAGTACTTC
TRBV5-5	many	NA	TRBJ2-1	CASSDLRERTINEQFF	TGTGCCAGCAGTGACCTCAGGGAGCGGACCATCAATGAGCAGTTCTTC
TRBV19	NA	NA	TRBJ1-5	CATWAGRSNQPQHF	TGTGCGACCTGGGCGGGGAGAAGCAATCAGCCCCAGCATTTT
TRBV7-9	few	TRBD1	TRBJ2-5	CASSLGPGTGGRETQYF	TGTGCCAGCAGCTTAGGTCCAGGGACAGGGGGCCGAGAGACCCAGTACTTC
TRBV5-1	few	NA	TRBJ2-1	CASKSTGTSYNEQFF	TGCGCCTCCAAATCGACCGGGACATCTTACAATGAGCAGTTCTTC
TRBV15	NA	NA	TRBJ2-7	CATSRDLGRGYLYEQYF	TGTGCCACCAGCAGAGATCTAGGTCGCGGCTACCTCTACGAGCAGTACTTC